Listed here is a single T cell receptor beta chain. CDR3 regions were amplified by Arm-PCR using iRepertoire HTBI primers to build TCR beta libraries. TCRdb reprocessed the multiplex PCR reads via MiXCR and lists one record per CDR3 protein. The sample lists under 500,000 distinct CDR3 sequences, 20% occurring once. This sample was taken from a study of regulatory T cells in long-lasting Graves disease. As for time point: persistent/refractory GD, antithyroid drugs over 5 years with positive TRAb. The authors made the TCR library using RNA they extracted from PBMCs. The sequenced sample was peripheral blood mononuclear cells (PBMCs), obtained when the disease was refractory, from a patient treated with antithyroid drugs. The source of this sequence is a female donor with Graves disease.

The CDR3 here is CASIYREDPEQFF. CDR3 nucleotides: TGTGCCAGCATCTATCGGGAGGACCCTGAGCAGTTCTTC. The V call is TRBV12-3 or TRBV12-4, the J call TRBJ2-1, with 7 bases that match TRBD2. This CDR3 has 13 residues. V dropped 7 bases and J dropped 9; count of bases not matched to a gene: 9.